The rows below give T cell receptor beta chains drawn from one sample of a study of blood T cell repertoires in COVID-19. TCRdb keeps only in-frame clones here, not all; method: immunoSEQ multiplex PCR. In the table there are 140,000 to 150,000 clones, roughly 76% of which are singletons. What was sequenced was peripheral blood. These TCRs come from a human donor with acute or convalescent COVID-19. The donor label of this sample is uncertain. The CDR3 runs from the conserved cysteine through the conserved F or W. A D gene is named only where the DNA matches it firmly. Clone size, where shown, is once, few, many, or a class for clones that have expanded.

DNA | CDR3 | length | J | size | V | D
TGTGCCAGCAGCCAGCGGCCTGTGGAAGCTTTCTTT | CASSQRPVEAFF | 12 | TRBJ1-1 | . | TRBV13 | .
TGTGCCAGCAGCCCGTTTCGCGGGTCTAGCGGCCAAGAGACCCAGTACTTC | CASSPFRGSSGQETQYF | 17 | TRBJ2-5 | . | TRBV7-6 | TRBD2
TGCGCCAGCAGCTTCGGGGGAGGGACTAATGAAAAACTGTTTTTT | CASSFGGGTNEKLFF | 15 | TRBJ1-4 | . | TRBV5-1 | .
TGTGCCGGGGGACAGTTTACGGCAGATACGCAGTATTTT | CAGGQFTADTQYF | 13 | TRBJ2-3 | few | TRBV5-6 | TRBD1
TGTGCCAGTAGTACGACTTGGGGACAGGGAGGTTATGGCTACACCTTC | CASSTTWGQGGYGYTF | 16 | TRBJ1-2 | . | TRBV19 | TRBD1
TGCGCCAGCAGCCAAAGGAGGGATAGTCAGCCCCAGCATTTT | CASSQRRDSQPQHF | 14 | TRBJ1-5 | . | TRBV4-1 | .
TGCAGCGTGGAGTTGAACACTGAAGCTTTCTTT | CSVELNTEAFF | 11 | TRBJ1-1 | . | TRBV29-1 | .
TGTGCCAGCAGTACTTTGGGGCGGGGGCTGGACACTGAAGCTTTCTTT | CASSTLGRGLDTEAFF | 16 | TRBJ1-1 | many | TRBV2 | .
TGTGCTAGTGGGTCCCTCCCCGGGACAGGGTACACCGGGGAGCTGTTTTTT | CASGSLPGTGYTGELFF | 17 | TRBJ2-2 | . | TRBV12-5 | TRBD1
TGTGCCAGTAGTATAGCCGGGACAAGGGGCTACACCTTC | CASSIAGTRGYTF | 13 | TRBJ1-2 | . | TRBV19 | .
TGCGCCAGCAGTTTATTACCGGGACAGGGGGCGTACTATGGCTACACCTTC | CASSLLPGQGAYYGYTF | 17 | TRBJ1-2 | . | TRBV5-1 | TRBD1
TGTGCCAGCAGCTTAGCCACCGACAGCCGACGGGACAATGAGCAGTTCTTC | CASSLATDSRRDNEQFF | 17 | TRBJ2-1 | . | TRBV13 | .
TGTGCCAGCTCACCAAGGGGTAACACCGGGGAGCTGTTTTTT | CASSPRGNTGELFF | 14 | TRBJ2-2 | . | TRBV18 | .
TGTGCCAGCAGCTTGAACATTGGCTCTGGAAACACCATATATTTT | CASSLNIGSGNTIYF | 15 | TRBJ1-3 | . | TRBV5-5 | .
TGTGCCAGTAGTTTTCAGGTCCTCTATGGCTACACCTTC | CASSFQVLYGYTF | 13 | TRBJ1-2 | once | TRBV19 | .
TGTGCCTGGAGTGCCGGGACAGGCTCCTACGAGCAGTACTTC | CAWSAGTGSYEQYF | 14 | TRBJ2-7 | few | TRBV30 | TRBD1
TGCGCCAGCAGCAAGGGACAGGGTGGGCTAGCGGGTCATTGGGATGAGCAGTTCTTC | CASSKGQGGLAGHWDEQFF | 19 | TRBJ2-1 | . | TRBV5-1 | .
TGTGCCAGCAGTGAAGTTTCGTTAGGGGGCTACGAGCAGTACTTC | CASSEVSLGGYEQYF | 15 | TRBJ2-7 | . | TRBV6-1 | .
TGTGCCAGCACACACGTGCACACCCCTTCCACCATATATTTT | CASTHVHTPSTIYF | 14 | TRBJ1-3 | . | TRBV6-6 | .
TGTGCCAGCAGATTCGGGGGAGGTGAAAAACTGTTTTTT | CASRFGGGEKLFF | 13 | TRBJ1-4 | . | TRBV27 | .
TGTGCCAGCAGCTTAGGACAGGGGGATCAGCCCCAGCATTTT | CASSLGQGDQPQHF | 14 | TRBJ1-5 | few | TRBV11-2 | TRBD1
TGTGCCAGCCCGTCCAATCAGCCCCAGCATTTT | CASPSNQPQHF | 11 | TRBJ1-5 | . | TRBV27 | .
TGTGCCACCAGCAGTGACGGGACAGGGGGCGGCGAGCAGTACTTC | CATSSDGTGGGEQYF | 15 | TRBJ2-7 | many | TRBV15 | TRBD1
TGTGCCAGCAGCTTGGTTACGGGACACCCACCGGGTCAGCCCCAGCATTTT | CASSLVTGHPPGQPQHF | 17 | TRBJ1-5 | few | TRBV5-8 | .
TGTGCCAGCTCACCACGACAGGGGGATGGCTACACCTTC | CASSPRQGDGYTF | 13 | TRBJ1-2 | . | TRBV18 | TRBD1
TGTGCCAGCAGTTTGGGACAGTCTAATGAAAAACTGTTTTTT | CASSLGQSNEKLFF | 14 | TRBJ1-4 | medium-sized | TRBV27 | TRBD1
TGTGCCAGCAGCCAAGCAGGAGGAAACACTGAAGCTTTCTTT | CASSQAGGNTEAFF | 14 | TRBJ1-1 | . | TRBV4-2 | .
TGTGCCAGCACCCAAGACAGCATCACTGAAGCTTTCTTT | CASTQDSITEAFF | 13 | TRBJ1-1 | . | TRBV6-5 | .
TGTGCCAGCAGCCATCTGCTTTTCAGGGGGCAAGTAGTAAGGCCGACGACTTACTATGGCTACACCTTC | CASSHLLFRGQVVRPTTYYGYTF | 23 | TRBJ1-2 | . | TRBV27 | TRBD1
TGTGCCAGCAGCTTGGGGGGAGAGGGAGATACGCAGTATTTT | CASSLGGEGDTQYF | 14 | TRBJ2-3 | . | TRBV5-6 | .
TGTGCCAGTAGTATGGCCCGGGGGGTTAGCGGGGGAGATACGCAGTATTTT | CASSMARGVSGGDTQYF | 17 | TRBJ2-3 | few | TRBV19 | TRBD2
TGTGCCAGCAGCCCGACAGTGGACCTCTATGGCTACACCTTC | CASSPTVDLYGYTF | 14 | TRBJ1-2 | once | TRBV11-1 | .
TGTGCCAGCAGCTCAACCCAACACAGGGATAGGAATGAGCAGTTCTTC | CASSSTQHRDRNEQFF | 16 | TRBJ2-1 | . | TRBV11-3 | .
TGTGCTGGACTCCACCGGAGGGCGAACACTGAAGCTTTCTTT | CAGLHRRANTEAFF | 14 | TRBJ1-1 | . | TRBV30 | .
TGTGCCAGCAGTTCACAGGGGACCCACCACTATGGCTACACCTTC | CASSSQGTHHYGYTF | 15 | TRBJ1-2 | . | TRBV27 | TRBD1